This paragraph reports one T cell receptor (beta chain). Other nucleotide sequences in the sample specify the same CDR3. A few pembrolizumab responders had their TCRs sequenced. V gave up 1 base and J gave up 4 bases, with 4 bases separating them. Germline V lookup: CDR1 MGHRA, CDR2 YSYEKL. The CDR3 has 12 amino acids. Clones were read by immunoSEQ multiplex PCR, and TCRdb kept only the in-frame ones, dropping some. In the table there are 130,000 or so clones, roughly 86% of which are singletons. The sample originates from a study of PD-1 blockade in mismatch repair-deficient tumors. The sequences come from peripheral blood, collected 44 weeks after starting pembrolizumab. The V gene is TRBV4-1, the J gene TRBJ1-1; D uncertain. The source is an adult with mismatch repair-deficient cancer. The CDR3 spells CASSQGVTEAFF. The CDR3 region has the DNA TGCGCCAGCAGCCAAGGCGTCACTGAAGCTTTCTTT.